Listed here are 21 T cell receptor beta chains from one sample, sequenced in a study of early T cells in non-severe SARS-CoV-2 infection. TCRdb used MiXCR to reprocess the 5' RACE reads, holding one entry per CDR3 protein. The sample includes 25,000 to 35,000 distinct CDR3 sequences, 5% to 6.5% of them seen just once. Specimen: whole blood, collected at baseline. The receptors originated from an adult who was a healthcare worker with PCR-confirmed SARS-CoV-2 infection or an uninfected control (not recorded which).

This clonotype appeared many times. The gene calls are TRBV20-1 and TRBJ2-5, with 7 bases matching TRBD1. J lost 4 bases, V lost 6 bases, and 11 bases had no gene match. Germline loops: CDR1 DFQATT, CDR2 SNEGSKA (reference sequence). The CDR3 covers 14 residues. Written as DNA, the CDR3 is TGCAGTGCCAACCGGAGACAGGGCGGAGAGACCCAGTACTTC. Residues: CSANRRQGGETQYF.

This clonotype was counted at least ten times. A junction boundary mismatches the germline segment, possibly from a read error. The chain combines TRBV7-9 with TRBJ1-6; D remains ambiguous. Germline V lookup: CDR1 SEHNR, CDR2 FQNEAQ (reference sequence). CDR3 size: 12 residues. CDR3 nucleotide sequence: TGTGCCAGCAGTTTAGAAAATTCACCCCTCCACTTT. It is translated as CASSLENSPLHF.

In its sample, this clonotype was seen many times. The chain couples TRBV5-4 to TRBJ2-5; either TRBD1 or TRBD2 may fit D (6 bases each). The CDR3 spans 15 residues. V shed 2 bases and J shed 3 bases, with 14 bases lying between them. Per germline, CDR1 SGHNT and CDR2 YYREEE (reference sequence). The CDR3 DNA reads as TGTGCCAGCAGCTTACGACAGGCGGGGAAAGAGACCCAGTACTTC. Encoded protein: CASSLRQAGKETQYF.

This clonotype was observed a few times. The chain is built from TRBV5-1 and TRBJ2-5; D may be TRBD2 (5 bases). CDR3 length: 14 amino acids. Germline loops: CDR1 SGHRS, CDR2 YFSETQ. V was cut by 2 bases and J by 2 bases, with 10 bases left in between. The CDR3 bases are TGCGCCAGCAGCTTCACGGGCGGGCAAGAGACCCAGTACTTC. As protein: CASSFTGGQETQYF. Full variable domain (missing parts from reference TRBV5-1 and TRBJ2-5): KAGVTQTPRYLIKTRGQQVTLSCSPISGHRSVSWYQQTPGQGLQFLFEYFSETQRNKGNFPGRFSGRQFSNSRSEMNVSTLELGDSALYLCASSFTGGQETQYFGPGTRLLVL.

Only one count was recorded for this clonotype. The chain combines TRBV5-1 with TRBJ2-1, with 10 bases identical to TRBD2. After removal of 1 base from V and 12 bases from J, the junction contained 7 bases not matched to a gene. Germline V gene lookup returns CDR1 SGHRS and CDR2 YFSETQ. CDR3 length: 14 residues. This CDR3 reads CASSLRLAGELQFF. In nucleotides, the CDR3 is TGCGCCAGCAGCTTGAGGCTAGCGGGGGAGTTGCAGTTCTTC. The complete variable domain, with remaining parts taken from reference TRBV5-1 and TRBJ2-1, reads KAGVTQTPRYLIKTRGQQVTLSCSPISGHRSVSWYQQTPGQGLQFLFEYFSETQRNKGNFPGRFSGRQFSNSRSEMNVSTLELGDSALYLCASSLRLAGELQFFGPGTRLTVL.

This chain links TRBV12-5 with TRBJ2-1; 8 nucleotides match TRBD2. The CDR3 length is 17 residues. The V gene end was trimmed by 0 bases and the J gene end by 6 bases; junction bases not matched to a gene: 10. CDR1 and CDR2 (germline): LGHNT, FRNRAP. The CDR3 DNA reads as TGTGCTAGTGGTTTGGTAGATGCTGCGGGGGGCGTCAATGAGCAGTTCTTC. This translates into CASGLVDAAGGVNEQFF.

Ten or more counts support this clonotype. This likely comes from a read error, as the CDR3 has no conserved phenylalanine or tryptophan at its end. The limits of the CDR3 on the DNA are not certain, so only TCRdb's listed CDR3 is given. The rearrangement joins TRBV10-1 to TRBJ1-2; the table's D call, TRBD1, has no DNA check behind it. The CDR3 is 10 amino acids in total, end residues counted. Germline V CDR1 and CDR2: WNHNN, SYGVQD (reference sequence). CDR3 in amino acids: CASSIHRGNL.

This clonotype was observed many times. The CDR3 protein is CASSFRSSTDTQYF. For the CDR3, the DNA is TGTGCCAGCAGTTTCAGATCAAGCACAGATACGCAGTATTTT. The chain couples TRBV28 to TRBJ2-3; D unclear. Germline CDR1 reads MDHEN; CDR2 reads SYDVKM. The CDR3 has 14 residues. The V gene lost 3 bases and the J gene lost 0 bases, with 7 bases spanning the gap.

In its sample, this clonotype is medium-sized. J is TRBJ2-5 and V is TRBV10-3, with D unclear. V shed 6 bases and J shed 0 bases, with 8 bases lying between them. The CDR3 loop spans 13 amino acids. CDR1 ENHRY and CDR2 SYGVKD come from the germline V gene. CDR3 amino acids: CAISDGYQETQYF. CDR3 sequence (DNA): TGTGCCATCAGCGACGGCTACCAAGAGACCCAGTACTTC.

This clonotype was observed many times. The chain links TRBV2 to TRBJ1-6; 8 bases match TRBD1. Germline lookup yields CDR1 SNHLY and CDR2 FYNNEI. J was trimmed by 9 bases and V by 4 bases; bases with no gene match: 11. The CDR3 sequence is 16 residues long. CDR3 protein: CASSGGQAADGSPLHF. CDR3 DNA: TGTGCCAGCAGTGGGGGACAGGCGGCGGATGGTTCACCCCTCCACTTT.

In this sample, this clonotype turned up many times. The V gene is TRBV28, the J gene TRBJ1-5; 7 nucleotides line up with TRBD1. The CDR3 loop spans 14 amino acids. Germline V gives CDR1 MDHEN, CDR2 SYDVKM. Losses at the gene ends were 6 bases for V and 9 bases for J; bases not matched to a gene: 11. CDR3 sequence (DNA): TGTGCCAGCAGACCCGCAGGGGGTATCGGGCCCCAGCATTTT. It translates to CASRPAGGIGPQHF.

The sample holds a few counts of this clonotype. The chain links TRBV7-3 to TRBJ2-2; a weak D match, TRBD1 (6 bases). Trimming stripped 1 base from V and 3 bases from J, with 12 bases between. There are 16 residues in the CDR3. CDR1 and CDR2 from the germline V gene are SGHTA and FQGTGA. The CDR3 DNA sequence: TGTGCCAGCAGCTTAAACCCAGGGGTAGACACCGGGGAGCTGTTTTTT. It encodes CASSLNPGVDTGELFF.

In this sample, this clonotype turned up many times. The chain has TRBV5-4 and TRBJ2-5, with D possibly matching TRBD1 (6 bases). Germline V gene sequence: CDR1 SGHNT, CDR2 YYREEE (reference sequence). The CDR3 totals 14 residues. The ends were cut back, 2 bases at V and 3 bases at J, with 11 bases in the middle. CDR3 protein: CASSLDGQKETQYF. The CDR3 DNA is TGTGCCAGCAGCTTAGACGGACAGAAAGAGACCCAGTACTTC. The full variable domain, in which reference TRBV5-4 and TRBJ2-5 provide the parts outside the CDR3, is ETGVTQSPTHLIKTRGQQVTLRCSSQSGHNTVSWYQQALGQGPQFIFQYYREEENGRGNFPPRFSGLQFPNYSSELNVNALELDDSALYLCASSLDGQKETQYFGPGTRLLVL.

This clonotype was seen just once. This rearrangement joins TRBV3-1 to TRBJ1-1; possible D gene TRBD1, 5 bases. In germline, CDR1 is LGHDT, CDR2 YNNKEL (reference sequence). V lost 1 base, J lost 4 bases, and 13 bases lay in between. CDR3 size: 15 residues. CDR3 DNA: TGTGCCAGCAGCCAAGCCGGCAGGGCTGGCACTGAAGCTTTCTTT. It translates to CASSQAGRAGTEAFF.

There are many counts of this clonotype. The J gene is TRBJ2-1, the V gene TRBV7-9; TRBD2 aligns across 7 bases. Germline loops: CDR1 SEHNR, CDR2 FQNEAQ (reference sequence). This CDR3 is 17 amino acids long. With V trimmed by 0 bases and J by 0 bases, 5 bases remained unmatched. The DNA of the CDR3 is TGTGCCAGCAGCTTAGCGAGAGGCGGGAGCTCCTACAATGAGCAGTTCTTC. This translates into CASSLARGGSSYNEQFF.

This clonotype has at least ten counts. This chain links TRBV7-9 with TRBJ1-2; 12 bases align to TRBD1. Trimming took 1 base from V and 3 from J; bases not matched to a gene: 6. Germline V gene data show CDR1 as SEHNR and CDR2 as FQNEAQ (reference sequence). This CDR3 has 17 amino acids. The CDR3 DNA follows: TGTGCCAGCAGCTTAGAAGGGACAGGGGGCGCGGACTATGGCTACACCTTC. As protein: CASSLEGTGGADYGYTF.

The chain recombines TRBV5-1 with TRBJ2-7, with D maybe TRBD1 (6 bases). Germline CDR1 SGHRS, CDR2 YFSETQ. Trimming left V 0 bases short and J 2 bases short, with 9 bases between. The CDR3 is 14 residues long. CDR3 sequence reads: CASSLGTGPYEQYF. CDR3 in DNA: TGCGCCAGCAGCTTGGGAACAGGGCCCTACGAGCAGTACTTC.

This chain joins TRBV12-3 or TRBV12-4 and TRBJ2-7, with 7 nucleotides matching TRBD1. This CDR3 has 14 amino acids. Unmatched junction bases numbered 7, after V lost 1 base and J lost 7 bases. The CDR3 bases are TGTGCCAGCAGTTTAGAGGGCAGGGGGTATGAGCAGTACTTC. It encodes CASSLEGRGYEQYF.

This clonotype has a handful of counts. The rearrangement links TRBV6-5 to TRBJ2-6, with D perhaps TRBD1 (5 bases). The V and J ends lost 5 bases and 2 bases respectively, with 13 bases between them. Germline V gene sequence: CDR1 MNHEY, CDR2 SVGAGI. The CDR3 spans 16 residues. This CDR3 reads CASSTHARAGANVLTF. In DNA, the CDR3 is TGTGCCAGCAGTACCCACGCCAGGGCTGGGGCCAACGTCCTGACTTTC.

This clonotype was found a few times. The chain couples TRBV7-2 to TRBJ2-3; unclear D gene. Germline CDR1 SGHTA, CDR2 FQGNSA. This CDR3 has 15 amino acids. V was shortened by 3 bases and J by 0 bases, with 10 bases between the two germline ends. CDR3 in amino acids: CASSFMTSSTDTQYF. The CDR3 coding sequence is TGTGCCAGCAGCTTCATGACTTCTAGCACAGATACGCAGTATTTT.

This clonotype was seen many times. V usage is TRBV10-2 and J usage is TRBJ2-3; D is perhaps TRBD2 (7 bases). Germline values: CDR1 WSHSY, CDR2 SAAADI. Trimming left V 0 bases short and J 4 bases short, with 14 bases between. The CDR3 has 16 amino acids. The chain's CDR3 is CASSESGRGGPDTQYF. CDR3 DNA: TGCGCCAGCAGTGAGTCGGGCAGGGGAGGGCCAGATACGCAGTATTTT.